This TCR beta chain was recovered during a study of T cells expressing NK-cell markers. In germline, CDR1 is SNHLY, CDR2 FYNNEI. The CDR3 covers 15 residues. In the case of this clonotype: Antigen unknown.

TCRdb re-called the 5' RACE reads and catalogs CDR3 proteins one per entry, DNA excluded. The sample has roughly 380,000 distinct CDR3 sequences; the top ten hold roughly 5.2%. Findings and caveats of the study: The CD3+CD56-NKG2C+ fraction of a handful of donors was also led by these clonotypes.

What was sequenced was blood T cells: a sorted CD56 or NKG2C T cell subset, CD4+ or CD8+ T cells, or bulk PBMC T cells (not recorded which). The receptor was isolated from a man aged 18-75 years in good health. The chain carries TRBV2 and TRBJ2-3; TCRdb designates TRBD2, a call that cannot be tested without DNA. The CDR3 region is CASSPRASGTDTQYF.